This TCR beta chain was identified in a study of control samples from healthy donors and cancer patients. Profiled with immunoSEQ multiplex PCR; TCRdb holds only in-frame clones, not every one. The sample shows around 170,000 clones, around 88% of them seen only once. This CDR3 comprises 13 residues. Germline values: CDR1 LGHDT, CDR2 YNNKEL (reference sequence). V was cut by 2 bases and J by 13 bases, with 12 bases left in between. The receptor's source is a woman aged 30 to 39 in good health. Input material: blood. This rearrangement joins TRBV3-1 (or the pseudogene TRBV3-2) to TRBJ2-6, with no clear D. CDR3 sequence (DNA): TGTGCCAGCAGCCAACCACGCGGCGTGGTCCTGACTTTC. It codes for CASSQPRGVVLTF.